This T cell receptor beta chain emerged from a study of blood T cell repertoires in COVID-19. Study as a whole: Samples came from the United States, Italy and Spain, spanning acute and convalescent COVID-19.

Patients in Seattle were enrolled during active infection, then followed longitudinally. The germline gives CDR1 LNHDA, CDR2 SQIVND (reference sequence). This CDR3 is 16 amino acids long. V was cut by 6 bases and J by 7 bases, with 25 bases left in between. In the study's own analysis: For nucleated cells, counts were estimated from reference gene primer amplification. Assay: immunoSEQ multiplex PCR; the TCRdb copy retains only in-frame clones and omits some. That table gives V, J and clone size, and the DNA gave D and trimming. This sample has a few hundred thousand clones, with almost 85% found just once.

The V and J genes are TRBV19 and TRBJ2-7; weak D call: TRBD1 (5 bases). The clonotype originates from a woman between 70 and 85 years old with COVID-19, enrolled during active disease. Input material: peripheral blood. CDR3 sequence (DNA): TGTGCCAGTAGCTCTCGAGACTCCACCTTCAAGGGGGAGCAGTACTTC. It codes for CASSSRDSTFKGEQYF.